This section outlines one TCR beta chain sequence together with its context. Trimming shortened V by 8 bases and J by 8 bases, and 15 bases separated the two germline ends. The CDR3 covers 12 residues. Germline V gene sequence: CDR1 LGHDT, CDR2 YNNKEL (reference sequence). Profiled with immunoSEQ multiplex PCR; TCRdb holds only in-frame clones, not every one. The table shows roughly 41,000 clones, with around 94% occurring only once. The entry originates in a study of control samples from healthy donors and cancer patients. This TCR was recovered from a man aged 55 to 70 in good health. The sequenced material came from blood. The chain combines TRBV3-1 (or the pseudogene TRBV3-2) with TRBJ1-1, with TRBD1 as a possible D gene (5 bases). CDR3 bases: TGTGCCAGCGCCGACAGTACGTGGGAAGCTTTCTTT. It translates to CASADSTWEAFF.